This entry lists 23 T cell receptor beta chains sequenced from one sample in a study of cytomegalovirus exposure and HLA in healthy donors. Only in-frame clones appear in the TCRdb table, and some are missing; sequencing was by immunoSEQ multiplex PCR. The data contain 85,000 to 90,000 clones, 95% to 97% of them singletons. The source material was PBMCs. These receptors originate from a man younger than 35 in good health and CMV-seronegative.

This clone was seen once. The chain has TRBV5-1 and TRBJ1-4, with 8 bases lining up with TRBD1. The CDR3 extends over 15 amino acids. CDR1 SGHRS and CDR2 YFSETQ come from the germline V gene. J gave up 5 bases and V 4 bases, and 7 bases lay outside the gene matches. The CDR3 nucleotides read TGCGCCAGCAGCATCGGACAGGGCCAGAATGAAAAACTGTTTTTT. Residues: CASSIGQGQNEKLFF.

V usage is TRBV29-1 and J usage is TRBJ2-1; 12 bases align to TRBD2. Germline V CDR1 and CDR2: SQVTM, ANQGSEA. The junction had 6 bases not matched to a gene; V was cut back by 3 bases and J by 9 bases. The CDR3 runs to 14 residues. CDR3 sequence reads: CSVDRSSGRGEQFF. In nucleotides, the CDR3 is TGCAGCGTTGATAGGTCTAGCGGGAGGGGTGAGCAGTTCTTC.

CDR3 region: CAWSVRGQGLETQYF. CDR3 sequence (DNA): TGTGCCTGGAGTGTTAGGGGACAGGGCCTAGAGACCCAGTACTTC. The chain has TRBV30 and TRBJ2-5, with 9 bases matching TRBD1. Germline CDR1 is GTSNPN and CDR2 is SVGIG (reference sequence). CDR3 size: 15 residues. V lost 0 bases to trimming and J lost 4 bases; unmatched junction nucleotides: 6.

The gene calls are TRBV7-3 and TRBJ2-7, with 8 bases lining up with TRBD1. CDR1 and CDR2 (germline): SGHTA, FQGTGA. CDR3 size: 15 residues. Trimming cost V 5 bases and J 3 bases; bases outside gene matches: 9. The CDR3 DNA reads as TGTGCCAGCAGCCGCGCGGGGACAGGCGACTACGAGCAGTACTTC. Residues: CASSRAGTGDYEQYF.

The rearrangement joins TRBV5-1 to TRBJ2-1; weak D call: TRBD2 (6 bases). The CDR3 spans 16 residues. CDR1 is SGHRS, CDR2 YFSETQ, per germline. Trimming removed 1 base at V and 5 bases at J, with 16 bases between. The CDR3 bases are TGCGCCAGCAGCTTGCCACCGGGACTGGGCCACAATGAGCAGTTCTTC. Residues: CASSLPPGLGHNEQFF.

This sequence joins TRBV29-1 and TRBJ1-4; D remains unclear. The CDR3 is 12 residues long. The germline V and J ends were trimmed by 8 bases and 4 bases, with 11 bases remaining between them. Per the germline V gene, CDR1 is SQVTM and CDR2 is ANQGSEA. In nucleotides, the CDR3 is TGCAGCACCCGGGTCGGTAATGAAAAACTGTTTTTT. This encodes CSTRVGNEKLFF.

The V and J genes are TRBV6-1 and TRBJ1-5, with D perhaps TRBD1 (6 bases). CDR1 and CDR2 from the germline V gene are MNHNS and SASEGT. This CDR3 contains 13 residues. V was trimmed by 5 bases and J by 5 bases, leaving 10 bases between them. In nucleotides, the CDR3 is TGTGCCAGCAGTTATTCAGGGGATCAGCCCCAGCATTTT. Translating gives CASSYSGDQPQHF.

The chain uses TRBV7-2 and TRBJ1-2, with 8 bases that match TRBD1. Germline V gene data show CDR1 as SGHTA and CDR2 as FQGNSA. The J segment lost 7 bases and the V segment lost 3 bases, leaving 16 bases of the junction unmatched. The CDR3 is made up of 17 amino acids. CDR3 residues: CASSFYHRGTAWGGYTF. The CDR3 DNA sequence: TGTGCCAGCAGCTTTTACCACAGGGGGACCGCGTGGGGTGGCTACACCTTC.

The chain carries TRBV10-2 and TRBJ2-7; no firm D call. The germline gives CDR1 WSHSY, CDR2 SAAADI. V dropped 2 bases and J dropped 2 bases, with 13 bases sitting between them. The CDR3 loop spans 15 amino acids. The CDR3 region is CASSEGPAVPYEQYV. CDR3 nucleotides: TGCGCCAGCAGTGAGGGGCCAGCCGTGCCCTACGAGCAGTACGTC.

The rearrangement uses TRBV28 and TRBJ2-5, with 11 nucleotides matching TRBD2. This CDR3 is built from 15 residues. CDR1 is MDHEN, CDR2 SYDVKM, per germline. V lost 6 bases to trimming and J lost 5 bases; unmatched junction nucleotides: 8. This CDR3 reads CASRQRLAGRETQYF. CDR3 in DNA: TGTGCCAGCAGACAACGACTAGCGGGAAGGGAGACCCAGTACTTC.

V usage is TRBV11-1 and J usage is TRBJ1-1; 8 bases are shared with TRBD1. The CDR3 runs to 14 residues. The J segment lost 4 bases and the V segment lost 3 bases, leaving 4 bases of the junction unmatched. In germline, CDR1 is SGHAT, CDR2 FQDESV (reference sequence). The CDR3 loop reads CASSFGQGGTEAFF. The CDR3 DNA is TGTGCCAGCAGCTTCGGACAGGGAGGCACTGAAGCTTTCTTT.

The rearrangement links TRBV28 to TRBJ2-4, with D perhaps TRBD1 (5 bases). CDR3 length: 15 residues. CDR1 is MDHEN, CDR2 SYDVKM, per germline. Trimming left V 3 bases short and J 4 bases short, with 13 bases between. DNA for the CDR3: TGTGCCAGCAGTTTGAGCAGGGTCGCAAAAAACATTCAGTACTTC. Amino acids: CASSLSRVAKNIQYF.

J is TRBJ1-1 and V is TRBV19; the D gene is possibly TRBD1 (5 bases). CDR1 and CDR2 from the germline V gene are LNHDA and SQIVND (reference sequence). The CDR3 sequence is 15 residues long. With 6 bases removed from V and 1 base from J, the gap between germline ends came to 15 bases. The CDR3 region has the DNA TGTGCCAGTAGCCCTCTCAGGGTCACGAACACTGAAGCTTTCTTT. Translating it yields CASSPLRVTNTEAFF.

The rearrangement uses TRBV7-9 and TRBJ2-7; the D gene is possibly TRBD2 (6 bases). The V end lost 8 bases, the J end lost 3 bases, and 20 bases lay between the germline ends. This CDR3 has 15 residues. The germline V gene encodes CDR1 SEHNR and CDR2 FQNEAQ (reference sequence). CDR3 DNA sequence: TGTGCCAGCGCCGAATCCGGGGGAAGCGTCTACGAGCAGTACGTC. It specifies CASAESGGSVYEQYV.

The chain links TRBV6-1 to TRBJ2-6, with D unclear. CDR1 is MNHNS, CDR2 SASEGT, per germline. The CDR3 runs 14 residues. Trimming took 8 bases from V and 0 from J, leaving 8 bases between them. The CDR3 loop reads CASATASGANVLTF. In DNA form, the CDR3 reads TGTGCCAGCGCCACAGCCTCTGGGGCCAACGTCCTGACTTTC.

This chain uses TRBV5-6 with TRBJ2-2, with 7 bases aligning to TRBD2. The germline gives CDR1 SGHDT, CDR2 YYEEEE. Germline trimming cut 0 bases from V and 5 bases from J; bases unmatched to any gene: 7. CDR3 length: 16 amino acids. The CDR3 here is CASSLESRERTGELFF. The CDR3 DNA is TGTGCCAGCAGCTTGGAATCGCGGGAGAGGACCGGGGAGCTGTTTTTT.

The rearrangement links TRBV4-1 to TRBJ2-7; 10 nucleotides align to TRBD1. With 4 bases clipped from V and 5 bases from J, the junction kept 8 bases outside the gene matches. This CDR3 spans 15 amino acids. The germline CDR1 and CDR2 sequences are MGHRA and YSYEKL. The CDR3 region has the DNA TGCGCCAGCAGCCGAAGACAGGGGGCGGGGGACGAGCAGTACTTC. Protein product: CASSRRQGAGDEQYF.

The chain couples TRBV27 to TRBJ2-7; D perhaps matches TRBD2 (5 bases). V was shortened by 2 bases and J by 2 bases, with 13 bases between the two germline ends. Germline CDR1 is MNHEY and CDR2 is SMNVEV (reference sequence). The CDR3 spans 15 residues. The CDR3 is CASSLNGEKPYEQYF. The CDR3 DNA reads as TGTGCCAGCAGTTTAAACGGGGAGAAGCCCTACGAGCAGTACTTC.

This clone has only a few counts. V gene TRBV6-1 combines with J gene TRBJ2-1, with 12 nucleotides matching TRBD1. The CDR3 runs to 17 residues. V lost 2 bases, J lost 6 bases, and 8 bases stayed unmatched. The V gene's germline CDR1 is MNHNS and CDR2 SASEGT. Here the CDR3 DNA reads TGTGCCAGCAGTGAACCGGGACAGGGGGCGCCGGTCAATGAGCAGTTCTTC. This translates into CASSEPGQGAPVNEQFF.

This sequence joins TRBV7-9 and TRBJ1-2, with D perhaps matching TRBD1 (6 bases). The CDR3 spans 14 residues. CDR1 is SEHNR and CDR2 is FQNEAQ in the germline V gene (reference sequence). The V end was cut by 5 bases, the J end by 4 bases, with 14 bases between. For the CDR3, the DNA is TGTGCCAGCAGCGATGTACAGGGCTTCTATGGCTACACCTTC. This translates into CASSDVQGFYGYTF.

This clone was seen only once. The chain recombines TRBV27 with TRBJ2-2; 7 bases fit TRBD2. V lost 8 bases to trimming and J lost 6 bases; unmatched junction nucleotides: 6. The CDR3 is made up of 13 amino acids. Germline values: CDR1 MNHEY, CDR2 SMNVEV (reference sequence). CDR3 protein: CASVGGWSGELFF. DNA of the CDR3: TGTGCCAGCGTCGGGGGGTGGTCCGGGGAGCTGTTTTTT.

V and J are TRBV29-1 and TRBJ2-7; TRBD1 matches at 8 bases. CDR3 length: 14 amino acids. V lost 5 bases to trimming and J lost 3 bases; unmatched junction nucleotides: 9. In germline, CDR1 is SQVTM, CDR2 ANQGSEA. CDR3 region: CSVFVQGAGYEQYF. The CDR3 bases are TGCAGCGTTTTTGTCCAGGGGGCAGGCTACGAGCAGTACTTC.

The rearrangement uses TRBV6-5 and TRBJ2-7, with 9 bases fitting TRBD1. Germline trimming cut 4 bases from V and 3 bases from J; bases unmatched to any gene: 4. There are 14 residues in the CDR3. The germline gives CDR1 MNHEY, CDR2 SVGAGI. The CDR3, as DNA: TGTGCCAGCAGTTCAGGACAGGGGTACTACGAGCAGTACGTC. It yields the protein CASSSGQGYYEQYV.